These 10 T cell receptor beta chains originate from one sample sequenced in a study of CD8+ T cells in alopecia areata. Sequencing templates came from extracted RNA that was reverse transcribed into cDNA. Measured with immunoSEQ multiplex PCR; TCRdb has only the in-frame clones, and not every one. The sample consists of tens of thousands of clones, around three fifths of them appearing once. The specimen was NKG2D-high CD8+ T cells sorted from blood. These TCRs come from a human donor with alopecia areata.

The chain combines TRBV4-1 with TRBJ2-2; no clear D gene. Per the germline V gene, CDR1 is MGHRA and CDR2 is YSYEKL. The V end lost 1 base, the J end lost 5 bases, and 5 bases lay between the germline ends. The CDR3 runs 13 residues. CDR3 region: CASSQVGTGELFF. The CDR3 region has the DNA TGCGCCAGCAGCCAAGTGGGGACCGGGGAGCTGTTTTTT.

In this sample, this clone turned up a few times. The chain combines TRBV7-9 with TRBJ2-7; the match to TRBD1 covers 9 bases. Germline CDR1 SEHNR, CDR2 FQNEAQ (reference sequence). Unmatched junction bases numbered 6, after V lost 5 bases and J lost 4 bases. This CDR3 contains 14 residues. CDR3 in amino acids: CASSAGDRGYEQYF. CDR3 DNA sequence: TGTGCCAGCAGCGCCGGCGACAGGGGGTACGAGCAGTACTTC.

This chain links TRBV14 with TRBJ2-3, with no clear D. CDR3 length equals 13 residues. V shed 1 base and J shed 9 bases, with 11 bases lying between them. Germline V gene lookup returns CDR1 SGHDN and CDR2 FVKESK. The CDR3 nucleotides are TGTGCCAGCAGCCAAGTTTTCGCCATCACGCAGTATTTT. It codes for CASSQVFAITQYF.

V gene TRBV6-6 combines with J gene TRBJ1-3; tentatively, D is TRBD1 (6 bases). The germline gives CDR1 MNHNY, CDR2 SVGAGI (reference sequence). There are 14 residues in the CDR3. The V and J ends lost 6 bases and 4 bases respectively, with 13 bases between them. This CDR3 reads CASRQRGSGNTIYF. The CDR3 region has the DNA TGTGCCAGCAGACAGAGGGGGTCCGGAAACACCATATATTTT.

The chain recombines TRBV28 with TRBJ1-1, with 7 bases fitting TRBD1. The CDR3 is made up of 19 amino acids. The V gene's germline CDR1 is MDHEN and CDR2 SYDVKM. The V segment lost 6 bases and the J segment 0 bases; nucleotides outside the gene matches: 19. The CDR3 protein is CASRIGRHLTGFMNTEAFF. CDR3 in DNA: TGTGCCAGCAGAATAGGGCGACACCTGACAGGGTTCATGAACACTGAAGCTTTCTTT.

The rearrangement joins TRBV7-3 to TRBJ1-5; D is undetermined. The length of the CDR3 is 12 residues. The V gene lost 3 bases and the J gene lost 6 bases, with 6 bases spanning the gap. Germline V CDR1 and CDR2: SGHTA, FQGTGA. The CDR3 DNA reads as TGTGCCAGCAGCTTGGGAACTCAGCCCCAGCATTTT. It specifies CASSLGTQPQHF.

This sequence joins TRBV2 and TRBJ2-2; 9 bases map to TRBD2. CDR3 length equals 15 residues. CDR1 is SNHLY and CDR2 is FYNNEI in the germline V gene. With 5 bases clipped from V and 3 bases from J, the junction kept 4 bases outside the gene matches. The CDR3 bases are TGTGCCAGCAGTACTAGCGGGTTCGACACCGGGGAGCTGTTTTTT. Protein: CASSTSGFDTGELFF.

The chain carries TRBV7-2 and TRBJ2-1, with a possible D match to TRBD1 (6 bases). Germline V gives CDR1 SGHTA, CDR2 FQGNSA. Trimming took off 2 bases at V and 1 base at J, with 9 bases between the two ends. CDR3 length equals 15 residues. CDR3 sequence: CASSLQQGSYNEQFF. The CDR3 DNA is TGTGCCAGCAGCTTACAACAGGGTTCCTACAATGAGCAGTTCTTC.

The chain recombines TRBV19 with TRBJ2-7, with 9 bases matching TRBD1. This CDR3 contains 15 residues. Germline trimming cut 0 bases from V and 5 bases from J; bases unmatched to any gene: 5. Looked up from germline, CDR1 is LNHDA and CDR2 is SQIVND (reference sequence). The CDR3: CASSIDAGQGNEQYF. In DNA form, the CDR3 reads TGTGCCAGTAGTATAGACGCGGGACAGGGAAACGAGCAGTACTTC. The entire variable domain, with the rest obtained from reference TRBV19 and TRBJ2-7, is as follows: DGGITQSPKYLFRKEGQNVTLSCEQNLNHDAMYWYRQDPGQGLRLIYYSQIVNDFQKGDIAEGYSVSREKKESFPLTVTSAQKNPTAFYLCASSIDAGQGNEQYFGPGTRLTVT.

The V gene is TRBV14, the J gene TRBJ2-7; 7 bases agree with TRBD1. In germline, CDR1 is SGHDN, CDR2 FVKESK. The CDR3 extends over 13 amino acids. V was pared by 6 bases and J by 0 bases, with 2 bases of the junction left unmatched. DNA of the CDR3: TGTGCCAGCAGGGACAGGTCCTCCTACGAGCAGTACTTC. Translation: CASRDRSSYEQYF. Full variable domain (outside the CDR3, taken from reference TRBV14 and TRBJ2-7): EAGVTQFPSHSVIEKGQTVTLRCDPISGHDNLYWYRRVMGKEIKFLLHFVKESKQDESGMPNNRFLAERTGGTYSTLKVQPAELEDSGVYFCASRDRSSYEQYFGPGTRLTVT.